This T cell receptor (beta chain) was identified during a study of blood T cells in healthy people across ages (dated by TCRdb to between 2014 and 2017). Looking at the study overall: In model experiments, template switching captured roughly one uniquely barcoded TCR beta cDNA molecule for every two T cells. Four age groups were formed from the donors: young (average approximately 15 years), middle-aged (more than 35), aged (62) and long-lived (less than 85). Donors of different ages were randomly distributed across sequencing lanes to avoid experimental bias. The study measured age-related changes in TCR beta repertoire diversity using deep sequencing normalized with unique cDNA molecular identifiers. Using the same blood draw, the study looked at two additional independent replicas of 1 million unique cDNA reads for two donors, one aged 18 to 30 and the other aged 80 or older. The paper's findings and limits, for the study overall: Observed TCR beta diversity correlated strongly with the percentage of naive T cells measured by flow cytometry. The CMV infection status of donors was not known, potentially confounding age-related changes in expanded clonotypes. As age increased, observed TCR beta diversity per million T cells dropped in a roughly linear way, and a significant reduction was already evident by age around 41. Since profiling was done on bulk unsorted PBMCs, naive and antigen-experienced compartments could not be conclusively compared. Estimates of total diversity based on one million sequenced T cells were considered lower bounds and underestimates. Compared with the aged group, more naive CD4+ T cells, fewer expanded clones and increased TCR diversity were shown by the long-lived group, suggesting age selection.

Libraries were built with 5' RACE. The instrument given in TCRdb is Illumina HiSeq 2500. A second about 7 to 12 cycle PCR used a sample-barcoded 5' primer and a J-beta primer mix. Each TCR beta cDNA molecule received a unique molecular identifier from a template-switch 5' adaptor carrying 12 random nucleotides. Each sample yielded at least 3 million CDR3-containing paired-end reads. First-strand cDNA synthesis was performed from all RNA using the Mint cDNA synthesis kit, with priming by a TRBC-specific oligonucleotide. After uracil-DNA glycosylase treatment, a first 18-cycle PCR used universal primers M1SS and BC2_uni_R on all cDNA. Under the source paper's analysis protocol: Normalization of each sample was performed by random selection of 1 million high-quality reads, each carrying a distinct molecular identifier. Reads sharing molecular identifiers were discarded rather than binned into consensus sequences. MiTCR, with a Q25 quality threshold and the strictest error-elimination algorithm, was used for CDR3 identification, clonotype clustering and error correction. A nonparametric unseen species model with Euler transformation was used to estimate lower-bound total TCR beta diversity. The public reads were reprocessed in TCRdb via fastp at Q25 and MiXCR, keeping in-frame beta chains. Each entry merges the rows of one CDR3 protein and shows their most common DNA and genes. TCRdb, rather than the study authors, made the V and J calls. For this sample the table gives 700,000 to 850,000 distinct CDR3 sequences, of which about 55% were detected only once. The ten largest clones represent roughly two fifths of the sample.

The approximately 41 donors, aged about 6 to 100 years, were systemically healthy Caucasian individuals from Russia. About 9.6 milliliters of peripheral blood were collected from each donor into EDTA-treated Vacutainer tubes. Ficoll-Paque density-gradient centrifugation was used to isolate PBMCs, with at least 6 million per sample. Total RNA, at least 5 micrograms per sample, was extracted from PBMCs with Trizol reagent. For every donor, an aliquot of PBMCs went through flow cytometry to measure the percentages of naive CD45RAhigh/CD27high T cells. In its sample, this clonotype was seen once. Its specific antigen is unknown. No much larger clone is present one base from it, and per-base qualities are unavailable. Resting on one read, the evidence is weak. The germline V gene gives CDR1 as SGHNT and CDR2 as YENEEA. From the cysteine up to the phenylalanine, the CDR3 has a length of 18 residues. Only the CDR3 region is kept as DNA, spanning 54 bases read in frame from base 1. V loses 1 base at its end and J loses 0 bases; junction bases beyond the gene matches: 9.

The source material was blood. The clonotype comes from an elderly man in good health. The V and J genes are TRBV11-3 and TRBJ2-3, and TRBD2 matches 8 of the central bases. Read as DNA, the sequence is TGTGCCAGCAGCTTAGGGGCGACTAGCGAGGCTAGCACAGATACGCAGTATTTT. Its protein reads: CASSLGATSEASTDTQYF.